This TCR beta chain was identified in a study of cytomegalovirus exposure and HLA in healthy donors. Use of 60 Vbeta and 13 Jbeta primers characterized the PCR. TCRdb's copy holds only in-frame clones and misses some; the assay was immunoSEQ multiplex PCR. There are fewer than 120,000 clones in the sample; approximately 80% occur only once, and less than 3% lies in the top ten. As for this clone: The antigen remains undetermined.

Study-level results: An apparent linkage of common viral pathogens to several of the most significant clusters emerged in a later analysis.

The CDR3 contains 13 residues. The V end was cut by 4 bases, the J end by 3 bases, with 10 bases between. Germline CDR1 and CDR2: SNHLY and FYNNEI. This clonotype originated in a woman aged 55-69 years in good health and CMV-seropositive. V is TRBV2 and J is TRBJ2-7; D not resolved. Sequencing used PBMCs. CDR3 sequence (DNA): TGTGCCAGCAGTGCTTTAGATCTCTACGAGCAGTACTTC. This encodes CASSALDLYEQYF.